What follows are 31 T cell receptor beta chains derived from one specimen sequenced in a study of T-cell memory formation after mild COVID-19. TCRdb analysed the 5' RACE reads with MiXCR anew, one entry per CDR3 protein. Of 120,000 or so distinct CDR3 sequences in the sample, 17% were seen once. Input material: PBMCs or a T cell subset sorted from them (not recorded which). These receptors came from a man in his late teens or twenties who had mild COVID-19 (a few samples of this study predate the infection). Cell type and time point are not known.

This clonotype is labeled medium-sized. The chain joins TRBV5-1 to TRBJ2-1, with TRBD2 matching over 8 bases. Unmatched junction bases numbered 6, after V lost 4 bases and J lost 9 bases. Germline CDR1 reads SGHRS; CDR2 reads YFSETQ. The CDR3 has 13 residues. The CDR3 here is CASSVTSVREQFF. CDR3 nucleotides: TGCGCCAGCAGCGTGACTAGCGTCCGTGAGCAGTTCTTC. Drawing the rest from reference TRBV5-1 and TRBJ2-1, the complete variable domain is KAGVTQTPRYLIKTRGQQVTLSCSPISGHRSVSWYQQTPGQGLQFLFEYFSETQRNKGNFPGRFSGRQFSNSRSEMNVSTLELGDSALYLCASSVTSVREQFFGPGTRLTVL.

This rearrangement joins TRBV23-1 to TRBJ2-2; D is perhaps TRBD1 or TRBD2 (5 bases each). TRBV23-1 is marked as an open reading frame, function uncertain. V was cut by 4 bases and J by 0 bases, with 15 bases left in between. The CDR3 covers 17 residues. Written as DNA, the CDR3 is TGCGCCAGCAGTCCTCCTATGGGGGAGTCGAACACCGGGGAGCTGTTTTTT. Translation: CASSPPMGESNTGELFF.

CDR3 protein: CASKTHWADTQYF. The CDR3 DNA reads as TGTGCCAGCAAAACGCACTGGGCCGATACGCAGTATTTT. The genes are TRBV25-1 and TRBJ2-3, with D unresolved. The CDR3 covers 13 residues. Trimming removed 7 bases at V and 6 bases at J, with 14 bases between. CDR1 and CDR2 (germline): MGHDK, SYGVNS.

The count of this clonotype is one. The rearrangement links TRBV9 to TRBJ1-5; no firm D call. The length of the CDR3 is 11 residues. Trimming took 0 bases from V and 9 from J, leaving 4 bases between them. Germline V lookup: CDR1 SGDLS, CDR2 YYNGEE. The CDR3 here is CASSVVGPQHF. Here the CDR3 DNA reads TGTGCCAGCAGCGTAGTTGGGCCCCAGCATTTT.

This clonotype was observed many times. The CDR3 DNA sequence: TGTGCCAGCAGCTTAGGTAGGGGGTCAGATACGCAGTATTTT. Translating gives CASSLGRGSDTQYF. V gene TRBV11-2 combines with J gene TRBJ2-3, with a tentative D call TRBD1 (6 bases). Trimming cost V 1 base and J 4 bases, with 9 bases left between them. In germline, CDR1 is SGHAT, CDR2 FQNNGV. The CDR3 has 14 amino acids.

This clonotype appeared a few times. This chain uses TRBV3-1 with TRBJ2-7; 8 bases line up with TRBD1. Trimming at V came to 1 base and at J to 3 bases, leaving 5 bases not matched to a gene. CDR3 length: 15 amino acids. Germline V gives CDR1 LGHDT, CDR2 YNNKEL (reference sequence). DNA for the CDR3: TGTGCCAGCAGCCAAGGCCCCACAGGGGGCTACGAGCAGTACTTC. It is translated as CASSQGPTGGYEQYF.

J is TRBJ1-2 and V is TRBV9; tentatively, D is TRBD1 (5 bases). The ends were cut back, 1 base at V and 5 bases at J, with 15 bases in the middle. The CDR3 loop spans 15 amino acids. CDR1 and CDR2 from the germline V gene are SGDLS and YYNGEE. The CDR3 spells CASSVSPQAYYGYTF. The CDR3 DNA is TGTGCCAGCAGCGTAAGCCCACAGGCGTATTATGGCTACACCTTC.

The chain carries TRBV7-3 and TRBJ2-5, with TRBD2 as a possible D gene (6 bases). The V gene lost 5 bases and the J gene lost 5 bases, with 12 bases spanning the gap. CDR1 is SGHTA, CDR2 FQGTGA, per germline. The CDR3 length is 13 residues. CDR3 sequence: CASSVRGTETQYF. CDR3 coding DNA: TGTGCCAGCAGCGTTCGGGGGACGGAGACCCAGTACTTC.

The chain links TRBV7-6 to TRBJ2-3, with D uncertain. Between the trimmed V and J ends, which lost 0 bases and 6 bases, there was a span of 7 bases. The CDR3 covers 13 residues. Germline V lookup: CDR1 SGHVS, CDR2 FNYEAQ. The DNA of the CDR3 is TGTGCCAGCAGCTTAGCCCTTTTGGATACGCAGTATTTT. Amino acid sequence: CASSLALLDTQYF.

In this sample, this clonotype turned up a few times. The chain carries TRBV7-2 and TRBJ1-1; D is ambiguous. The CDR3 covers 15 residues. The germline V gene has CDR1 SGHTA and CDR2 FQGNSA. V dropped 3 bases and J dropped 0 bases, with 11 bases sitting between them. In nucleotides, the CDR3 is TGTGCCAGCAGCTTCGGATCTCATATGAACACTGAAGCTTTCTTT. Protein: CASSFGSHMNTEAFF.

This chain links TRBV5-1 with TRBJ2-1; 12 nucleotides agree with TRBD2. The CDR3 length is 16 residues. Germline V gene sequence: CDR1 SGHRS, CDR2 YFSETQ. Losses at the gene ends were 3 bases for V and 3 bases for J; bases not matched to a gene: 4. The CDR3 is CASSWGGLAGYNEQFF. CDR3 coding DNA: TGCGCCAGCAGCTGGGGGGGACTAGCGGGCTACAATGAGCAGTTCTTC.

A single count supports this clonotype. The chain has TRBV6-1 and TRBJ1-5; unclear D gene. The germline CDR1 and CDR2 sequences are MNHNS and SASEGT. V was pared by 3 bases and J by 7 bases, with 16 bases between. The CDR3 spans 15 residues. The CDR3 loop reads CASSDGYNRYQPQHF. The CDR3 nucleotides read TGTGCCAGCAGTGATGGGTACAATCGGTACCAGCCCCAGCATTTT.

V usage is TRBV29-1 and J usage is TRBJ1-2; 7 bases are shared with TRBD1. Germline assignment: CDR1 SQVTM and CDR2 ANQGSEA. The CDR3 loop spans 12 amino acids. J was trimmed by 5 bases and V by 4 bases; bases with no gene match: 4. CDR3: CSVGDRRYGYTF. Here the CDR3 DNA reads TGCAGCGTTGGGGACAGAAGGTATGGCTACACCTTC.

In this sample, this clonotype turned up a few times. This sequence joins TRBV7-2 and TRBJ2-7; tentatively, D is TRBD2 (6 bases). Between the trimmed V and J ends, which lost 2 bases and 3 bases, there was a span of 8 bases. The CDR3 loop spans 13 amino acids. From germline, CDR1 is SGHTA and CDR2 FQGNSA. The CDR3 nucleotides read TGTGCCAGCAGCTTATTGGGGGGCTACGAGCAGTACGTC. Translating it yields CASSLLGGYEQYV.

Only a few counts were recorded for this clonotype. The V call is TRBV27, the J call TRBJ1-2; a possible D gene is TRBD1 (5 bases). The CDR3 totals 14 residues. CDR1 and CDR2 (germline): MNHEY, SMNVEV (reference sequence). The V end lost 3 bases, the J end lost 8 bases, and 16 bases lay between the germline ends. The CDR3 DNA reads TGTGCCAGCAGTTTGGGACCTCAGGGCGGGGGCTACACCTTC. It codes for CASSLGPQGGGYTF.

This sequence joins TRBV11-3 and TRBJ1-1, with 9 bases matching TRBD1. The length of the CDR3 is 13 residues. Germline CDR1 SGHNT, CDR2 YENEEA. The V gene end was trimmed by 6 bases and the J gene end by 11 bases; junction bases not matched to a gene: 10. CDR3 amino acids: CASSLNTGGQAFF. As DNA, the CDR3 is TGTGCCAGCAGTCTGAATACAGGGGGCCAGGCTTTCTTT.

V is TRBV4-3 and J is TRBJ2-7, with 7 nucleotides matching TRBD2. V gave up 1 base and J gave up 0 bases; unmatched junction bases: 12. The CDR3 totals 18 residues. Looked up from germline, CDR1 is LGHNA and CDR2 is YSLEER. CDR3 sequence: CASSQAAGGSLNSYEQYF. For the CDR3, the DNA is TGCGCCAGCAGCCAAGCGGCCGGGGGGTCTTTAAACTCCTACGAGCAGTACTTC.

This clonotype was seen a few times. The chain recombines TRBV10-3 with TRBJ2-5, with 14 bases that match TRBD2. CDR3 size: 18 residues. Germline V CDR1 and CDR2: ENHRY, SYGVKD. The trim removed 4 bases at V and 1 base at J, leaving 8 bases unmatched. The CDR3 loop is CAISGGTSGGTSQETQYF. The DNA for the CDR3 is TGTGCCATCAGTGGAGGGACTAGCGGGGGCACGTCCCAAGAGACCCAGTACTTC.

In this sample, this clonotype turned up many times. V and J are TRBV5-4 and TRBJ2-5, with D possibly matching TRBD2 (6 bases). Germline V gives CDR1 SGHNT, CDR2 YYREEE (reference sequence). Between the trimmed V and J ends, which lost 1 base and 6 bases, there was a span of 13 bases. The CDR3 spans 14 residues. The CDR3 region has the DNA TGTGCCAGCAGCTTGTATGTGGGGAGGAAGACCCAGTACTTC. It is translated as CASSLYVGRKTQYF.

In this sample, this clonotype turned up a few times. V usage is TRBV12-3 or TRBV12-4 and J usage is TRBJ2-1; D may be TRBD2 (5 bases). Trimming removed 3 bases from V and 1 base from J, with 7 bases in between. This CDR3 has 14 residues. The CDR3 reads CASSFRGSYNEQFF. The CDR3 DNA reads TGTGCCAGCAGTTTTCGGGGTTCCTACAATGAGCAGTTCTTC.

This clonotype showed up just a few times. The CDR3 nucleotides read TGTGCCAGCGCTGTAAGCGTGGGAAACAATGAGCAGTTCTTC. Translated: CASAVSVGNNEQFF. This chain uses TRBV11-1 with TRBJ2-1; D remains unclear. The CDR3 covers 14 residues. Trimming stripped 8 bases from V and 5 bases from J, with 16 bases between. Germline V gives CDR1 SGHAT, CDR2 FQDESV (reference sequence).

This clonotype was observed many times. This sequence joins TRBV5-6 and TRBJ2-5; D is perhaps TRBD2 (7 bases). Trimming cost V 1 base and J 5 bases, with 15 bases left between them. Germline V gives CDR1 SGHDT, CDR2 YYEEEE. The CDR3 has 15 amino acids. The chain's CDR3 is CASSLFTGGRETQYF. CDR3 sequence (DNA): TGTGCCAGCAGCTTGTTCACCGGGGGGCGGGAGACCCAGTACTTC.

This clonotype was observed many times. The chain combines TRBV5-1 with TRBJ2-5, with 10 bases identical to TRBD2. Unmatched junction bases numbered 13, after V lost 3 bases and J lost 5 bases. The CDR3 spans 17 residues. Germline CDR1 SGHRS, CDR2 YFSETQ. The CDR3 loop reads CASSSGLAAPGGETQYF. The CDR3 nucleotides read TGCGCCAGCAGCTCCGGACTAGCGGCCCCTGGGGGGGAGACCCAGTACTTC.

This clonotype was recorded a few times. The CDR3 DNA reads as TGTGCCAGCAGCCCGAGGGGACAGATCTACGAGCAGTACTTC. It specifies CASSPRGQIYEQYF. V usage is TRBV7-2 and J usage is TRBJ2-7; 7 bases are shared with TRBD1. The junction had 7 bases not matched to a gene; V was cut back by 5 bases and J by 3 bases. CDR1 is SGHTA and CDR2 is FQGNSA in the germline V gene. The CDR3 is 14 residues long.

The V and J genes are TRBV5-1 and TRBJ2-3, with a tentative D call TRBD1 (6 bases). This CDR3 region has 16 residues. CDR1 is SGHRS, CDR2 YFSETQ, per germline. The V end was cut by 6 bases, the J end by 1 base, with 18 bases between. CDR3 loop: CASKKTPGARTDTQYF. DNA of the CDR3: TGCGCCAGCAAAAAGACCCCAGGGGCGCGCACAGATACGCAGTATTTT.

This clonotype has more than one count but fewer than ten. The J gene is TRBJ2-3, the V gene TRBV5-5; D is perhaps TRBD1 (6 bases). CDR1 and CDR2 (germline): SGHKS, YYEKEE (reference sequence). Trimming took 4 bases from V and 3 from J, leaving 9 bases between them. The CDR3 spans 13 residues. The CDR3 DNA reads as TGTGCCAGCAGCCCAGGACAGACAGATACGCAGTATTTT. Translation gives CASSPGQTDTQYF.

This clonotype was found a few times. The chain combines TRBV7-2 with TRBJ2-3; no definite D call. The CDR3 sequence is 16 residues long. V was trimmed by 1 base and J by 2 bases, leaving 13 bases between them. From germline, CDR1 is SGHTA and CDR2 FQGNSA. The CDR3 sequence is CASSLDSPGATDTQYF. DNA of the CDR3: TGTGCCAGCAGCTTAGATAGCCCCGGTGCCACAGATACGCAGTATTTT. Complete variable domain (other parts from reference TRBV7-2 and TRBJ2-3): GAGVSQSPSNKVTEKGKDVELRCDPISGHTALYWYRQSLGQGLEFLIYFQGNSAPDKSGLPSDRFSAERTGGSVSTLTIQRTQQEDSAVYLCASSLDSPGATDTQYFGPGTRLTVL.

This clonotype has only a few counts. The rearrangement joins TRBV3-1 to TRBJ1-6; maybe TRBD1 (6 bases). The CDR3 loop spans 14 amino acids. The germline V gene encodes CDR1 LGHDT and CDR2 YNNKEL (reference sequence). The germline V and J ends were trimmed by 6 bases and 9 bases, with 15 bases remaining between them. The CDR3 DNA sequence: TGTGCCAGCAGTCACCCAGGGGTTTCTTCACCCCTCCACTTT. Protein product: CASSHPGVSSPLHF. Based on the CDR3 plus reference TRBV3-1 and TRBJ1-6, the full variable domain is DTAVSQTPKYLVTQMGNDKSIKCEQNLGHDTMYWYKQDSKKFLKIMFSYNNKELIINETVPNRFSPKSPDKAHLNLHINSLELGDSAVYFCASSHPGVSSPLHFGNGTRLTVT.

This clonotype showed up just once. This chain uses TRBV27 with TRBJ2-7; 8 bases agree with TRBD1. Trimming took 10 bases from V and 0 from J; bases not matched to a gene: 8. CDR1 MNHEY and CDR2 SMNVEV come from the germline V gene (reference sequence). This CDR3 has 14 amino acids. CDR3 DNA: TGTGCCACCGCCCGGACAGGGAGCTCCTACGAGCAGTACGTC. Translating gives CATARTGSSYEQYV.

As DNA, the CDR3 is TGCAGCGTTGAGAGGGGGAGAGAGACCCAGTACTTC. It yields the protein CSVERGRETQYF. This chain uses TRBV29-1 with TRBJ2-5, with D perhaps TRBD1 (6 bases). Trimming took off 3 bases at V and 4 bases at J, with 9 bases between the two ends. Germline values: CDR1 SQVTM, CDR2 ANQGSEA. This CDR3 region has 12 residues.

This clonotype was seen more than once but under ten times. The V and J genes are TRBV5-1 and TRBJ1-1; 9 positions match TRBD1. The CDR3 is made up of 14 amino acids. Looked up from germline, CDR1 is SGHRS and CDR2 is YFSETQ. Trimming took 6 bases from V and 4 from J; bases not matched to a gene: 7. The CDR3 is CASTLLTGGTEAFF. DNA for the CDR3: TGCGCCAGCACCCTTTTGACAGGGGGCACTGAAGCTTTCTTT.